A selection of T cell receptor beta chains follows, all from one sample in a study of blood T cell repertoires in COVID-19. Some clones are missing from TCRdb's copy, which holds only in-frame ones; the method was immunoSEQ multiplex PCR. Here the sample spans roughly 230,000 clones, under 85% being singletons. Sequenced material: peripheral blood. The receptors originated from a human donor in a cohort sampled during active COVID-19. CDR3s include the opening cysteine and the closing phenylalanine or tryptophan. Each record gives: J gene, clone size, D gene, V gene, CDR3 DNA, CDR3 protein. A D gene is named only where the DNA matches it firmly. Some rows mark clone size as missing; the rest say once, few, many or name a class of expanded clone.

j_call: TRBJ2-7; clone_size: -; d_call: -; v_call: TRBV7-8; cdr3_nt: TGTGCCAGCAGCTTATTCCTCGAGCAGTACTTC; cdr3_aa: CASSLFLEQYF
j_call: TRBJ2-5; clone_size: few; d_call: -; v_call: TRBV5-1; cdr3_nt: TGCGCCAGCAGCCTGGACAGCCTGTACCAAGAGACCCAGTACTTC; cdr3_aa: CASSLDSLYQETQYF
j_call: TRBJ2-7; clone_size: -; d_call: -; v_call: TRBV5-1; cdr3_nt: TGCGCCAGCAGCTTGCAACAGGGTTTGTCCTACGAGCAGTACTTC; cdr3_aa: CASSLQQGLSYEQYF
j_call: TRBJ1-4; clone_size: -; d_call: TRBD1; v_call: TRBV27; cdr3_nt: TGTGCCAGCAAAAACAGGGGGCGCGAAACTAATGAAAAACTGTTTTTT; cdr3_aa: CASKNRGRETNEKLFF
j_call: TRBJ1-1; clone_size: -; d_call: -; v_call: TRBV7-2; cdr3_nt: TGTGCCAGCAGCTTATATCAGGGGACGGGGACTGAAGCTTTCTTT; cdr3_aa: CASSLYQGTGTEAFF
j_call: TRBJ2-3; clone_size: -; d_call: -; v_call: TRBV14; cdr3_nt: TGTGCCAGCAGCCATTGGAGACTTAATACCGATACGCAGTATTTT; cdr3_aa: CASSHWRLNTDTQYF
j_call: TRBJ2-3; clone_size: few; d_call: TRBD2; v_call: TRBV25-1; cdr3_nt: TGTGCCAGCAGTGAACCTACTAGCGGGAGAGGAGATACGCAGTATTTT; cdr3_aa: CASSEPTSGRGDTQYF
j_call: TRBJ2-7; clone_size: -; d_call: -; v_call: TRBV6-2/TRBV6-3; cdr3_nt: TGTGCCAGCAGTTACCCGGGGTGGGAACGCTTC; cdr3_aa: CASSYPGWERF
j_call: TRBJ2-1; clone_size: -; d_call: -; v_call: TRBV19; cdr3_nt: TGTGCCAGTAGTATTAGACTAGGAGACAATGAGCAGTTCTTC; cdr3_aa: CASSIRLGDNEQFF
j_call: TRBJ2-3; clone_size: once; d_call: TRBD1; v_call: TRBV28; cdr3_nt: TGTGCCAGCGTTTCCTCAGGACAGGGCTTTTCAGATACGCAGTATTTT; cdr3_aa: CASVSSGQGFSDTQYF
j_call: TRBJ2-7; clone_size: -; d_call: -; v_call: TRBV7-6; cdr3_nt: TGTGCCAGCAGCGGGGGGGGCAGGCCCTCCTACGAGCAGTACTTC; cdr3_aa: CASSGGGRPSYEQYF
j_call: TRBJ2-5; clone_size: -; d_call: TRBD1; v_call: TRBV10-3; cdr3_nt: TGTGCCATCAGTGAGTGGGGACAGCAAGAGACCCAGTACTTC; cdr3_aa: CAISEWGQQETQYF
j_call: TRBJ2-3; clone_size: -; d_call: -; v_call: TRBV11-3; cdr3_nt: TGTGCCAGCAGCTTAGACGTCTCGCAGGAGGGCATGGATACGCAGTATTTT; cdr3_aa: CASSLDVSQEGMDTQYF
j_call: TRBJ2-5; clone_size: -; d_call: TRBD1; v_call: TRBV27; cdr3_nt: TGTGCCAGCAGAGGGACAGGCCAAGAGACCCAGTACTTC; cdr3_aa: CASRGTGQETQYF
j_call: TRBJ1-6; clone_size: many; d_call: TRBD1; v_call: TRBV30; cdr3_nt: TGTGCCCGGGGAGGACAGGGTCATTCACCCCTCCACTTT; cdr3_aa: CARGGQGHSPLHF
j_call: TRBJ2-7; clone_size: -; d_call: TRBD2; v_call: TRBV19; cdr3_nt: TGTGCCAGTAGTTCTGGGACTAGCGGGAGCAGCTCCTACGAGCAGTACTTC; cdr3_aa: CASSSGTSGSSSYEQYF
j_call: TRBJ1-1; clone_size: -; d_call: TRBD1; v_call: TRBV2; cdr3_nt: TGTGCCAGCAGTCCACAGGGGGCGGGTGAAGCTTTCTTT; cdr3_aa: CASSPQGAGEAFF
j_call: TRBJ2-7; clone_size: -; d_call: -; v_call: TRBV10-2; cdr3_nt: TGCGCCAGCAGTGGCGGTAGTCCCTACGAGCAGTACTTC; cdr3_aa: CASSGGSPYEQYF
j_call: TRBJ1-1; clone_size: -; d_call: -; v_call: TRBV9; cdr3_nt: TGTGCCAGCAGCGTAGATGGAGGGCGCACTGAAGCTTTCTTT; cdr3_aa: CASSVDGGRTEAFF
j_call: TRBJ2-7; clone_size: many; d_call: -; v_call: TRBV19; cdr3_nt: TGTGCCAGTAGTATAGGTGGCAGTAGCCGGGGGGAGCAGTACTTC; cdr3_aa: CASSIGGSSRGEQYF
j_call: TRBJ2-2; clone_size: -; d_call: -; v_call: TRBV30; cdr3_nt: TGTGCCCATCCCGGGGCAGGGAGGTCGCGGGAGCTGTTTTTT; cdr3_aa: CAHPGAGRSRELFF
j_call: TRBJ2-1; clone_size: few; d_call: TRBD2; v_call: TRBV11-2; cdr3_nt: TGTGCCAGCAGGCCCCGACTAGCGGGAGTCTACAATGAGCAGTTCTTC; cdr3_aa: CASRPRLAGVYNEQFF
j_call: TRBJ1-1; clone_size: once; d_call: -; v_call: TRBV6-4; cdr3_nt: TGTGCCAGCAGCGCGTTGGGGGGGTCTGAAGCTTTCTTT; cdr3_aa: CASSALGGSEAFF
j_call: TRBJ1-5; clone_size: many; d_call: -; v_call: TRBV19; cdr3_nt: TGTGCCAGTAGTGTAGGACAGTCCGGTCAGCCCCAGCATTTT; cdr3_aa: CASSVGQSGQPQHF
j_call: TRBJ2-4; clone_size: -; d_call: TRBD2; v_call: TRBV5-1; cdr3_nt: TGCGCCAGCAGCTTGGTACAGCGGGAGCCTGGCAACATTCAGTACTTC; cdr3_aa: CASSLVQREPGNIQYF
j_call: TRBJ2-3; clone_size: -; d_call: TRBD2; v_call: TRBV6-4; cdr3_nt: TGTGCCAGCAGTGTCGGGACTAGCGGGGGGCCAGATACGCAGTATTTT; cdr3_aa: CASSVGTSGGPDTQYF
j_call: TRBJ2-7; clone_size: -; d_call: -; v_call: TRBV6-1; cdr3_nt: TGTGCCAGCAGTGAAGGGTGGGAGGAGGACGAGCAGTACTTC; cdr3_aa: CASSEGWEEDEQYF
j_call: TRBJ1-6; clone_size: -; d_call: TRBD1; v_call: TRBV11-2; cdr3_nt: TGTGCCAGCAGCTTAGAACAGGGGTATTCACCCCTCCACTTT; cdr3_aa: CASSLEQGYSPLHF
j_call: TRBJ1-5; clone_size: once; d_call: TRBD1; v_call: TRBV19; cdr3_nt: TGTGCCAGTAGTATATGGACAGGGAGCAATCAGCCCCAGCATTTT; cdr3_aa: CASSIWTGSNQPQHF
j_call: TRBJ2-2; clone_size: -; d_call: TRBD1; v_call: TRBV6-5; cdr3_nt: TGTGCCAGTATTGGACAGGGAAACACCGGGGAGCTGTTTTTT; cdr3_aa: CASIGQGNTGELFF
j_call: TRBJ1-3; clone_size: -; d_call: TRBD1; v_call: TRBV6-5; cdr3_nt: TGTGCCAGCAGTCCCACGACAGGGGTCGGAAACACCATATATTTT; cdr3_aa: CASSPTTGVGNTIYF
j_call: TRBJ1-1; clone_size: -; d_call: -; v_call: TRBV5-5; cdr3_nt: TGTGCCAGCAGTCTCCGAGTAATGACAGGTGAGGTAACTGAAGCTTTCTTT; cdr3_aa: CASSLRVMTGEVTEAFF
j_call: TRBJ2-7; clone_size: -; d_call: TRBD2; v_call: TRBV10-3; cdr3_nt: TGTGCCATCAGCCGGGAGGACTACGAGCAGTACTTC; cdr3_aa: CAISREDYEQYF
j_call: TRBJ1-2; clone_size: few; d_call: -; v_call: TRBV27; cdr3_nt: TGTGCCAGCAGCAGGGGTTATGGCTATGGCTACACCTTC; cdr3_aa: CASSRGYGYGYTF
j_call: TRBJ1-2; clone_size: -; d_call: TRBD1; v_call: TRBV9; cdr3_nt: TGTGCCAGCAGCGCACAGGGGTACAATGGCTACACCTTC; cdr3_aa: CASSAQGYNGYTF
j_call: TRBJ1-1; clone_size: -; d_call: TRBD1; v_call: TRBV27; cdr3_nt: TGTGCCAGCAGCAATTCAGGGGGCTACATGAACACTGAAGCTTTCTTT; cdr3_aa: CASSNSGGYMNTEAFF
j_call: TRBJ1-4; clone_size: -; d_call: TRBD1; v_call: TRBV27; cdr3_nt: TGTGCCAGCCATGACAGGGGTGGGGAAAAACTGTTTTTT; cdr3_aa: CASHDRGGEKLFF
j_call: TRBJ2-5; clone_size: -; d_call: -; v_call: TRBV27; cdr3_nt: TGTGCCAGCAGTTTTTGGGCAAATCAAGAGACCCAGTACTTC; cdr3_aa: CASSFWANQETQYF
j_call: TRBJ2-2; clone_size: few; d_call: -; v_call: TRBV5-4; cdr3_nt: TGTGCCAGCAGCCCGGTGGGACACGCGAACACCGGGGAGCTGTTTTTT; cdr3_aa: CASSPVGHANTGELFF
j_call: TRBJ1-5; clone_size: -; d_call: -; v_call: TRBV7-2; cdr3_nt: TGTGCCAGCAGCCCAGACCAGGGAAGTCAGCCCCAGCATTTT; cdr3_aa: CASSPDQGSQPQHF
j_call: TRBJ2-3; clone_size: -; d_call: TRBD2; v_call: TRBV6-1; cdr3_nt: TGTGCCAGCAGTGAGACTAGCGGGGGAGGGGATACGCAGTATTTT; cdr3_aa: CASSETSGGGDTQYF
j_call: TRBJ2-5; clone_size: -; d_call: -; v_call: TRBV6-6; cdr3_nt: TGTGCCAGCAGTTACTCCGGAGCAGACGGTGCGGCCCAGTACTTC; cdr3_aa: CASSYSGADGAAQYF
j_call: TRBJ2-5; clone_size: -; d_call: TRBD2; v_call: TRBV10-3; cdr3_nt: TGTGCCATCAGGACTAGCGGGAGCCAAGAGACCCAGTACTTC; cdr3_aa: CAIRTSGSQETQYF
j_call: TRBJ2-1; clone_size: -; d_call: TRBD2; v_call: TRBV7-2; cdr3_nt: TGTGCCAGCAGTGGTGTTAGCGGGAGCAATGAGCAGTTCTTC; cdr3_aa: CASSGVSGSNEQFF
j_call: TRBJ1-2; clone_size: -; d_call: -; v_call: TRBV6-5; cdr3_nt: TGTGCCAGCAGTTACGGTAGGGAGGTCTATGGCTACACCTTC; cdr3_aa: CASSYGREVYGYTF
j_call: TRBJ2-7; clone_size: -; d_call: -; v_call: TRBV6-5; cdr3_nt: TGTGCCAGCAGAAATAGGGGTACCTACGAGCAGTACTTC; cdr3_aa: CASRNRGTYEQYF
j_call: TRBJ1-5; clone_size: -; d_call: -; v_call: TRBV10-3; cdr3_nt: TGTGCCAGCCGGGGACAAAGCAATCAGCCCCAGCATTTT; cdr3_aa: CASRGQSNQPQHF
j_call: TRBJ1-5; clone_size: -; d_call: -; v_call: TRBV4-1; cdr3_nt: TGCGCCAGCAGGCCACAGGGTCCAAATCAGCCCCAGCATTTT; cdr3_aa: CASRPQGPNQPQHF
j_call: TRBJ2-5; clone_size: -; d_call: TRBD1; v_call: TRBV3-1/TRBV3-2; cdr3_nt: TGTGCCAGCAGCCACCGACAGGGGAGGGAGACCCAGTACTTC; cdr3_aa: CASSHRQGRETQYF
j_call: TRBJ2-1; clone_size: -; d_call: -; v_call: TRBV4-1; cdr3_nt: TGCGCCAGCAGCCAATTTCGCGAAAGAAGCTCCTACAATGAGCAGTTCTTC; cdr3_aa: CASSQFRERSSYNEQFF
j_call: TRBJ1-1; clone_size: -; d_call: -; v_call: TRBV15; cdr3_nt: TGTGCCACCAGCAGATTAGTCCAGGCTCGCACTGAAGCTTTCTTT; cdr3_aa: CATSRLVQARTEAFF